Below, 19 T cell receptor beta chains from the same sample are listed, as sequenced in a study of T cell clusters in autoimmune cytopenias. TRB was amplified by touch-down multiplex PCR, primer pools A and B combined. Following a re-call of the multiplex PCR reads, TCRdb has one entry per CDR3 protein and lacks DNA. This sample's clone table lists under 7,500 distinct CDR3 sequences. Some 34,000 genome equivalents of blood DNA were amplified for TRB. The sequenced sample consisted of peripheral blood. The receptors stem from a human donor with an autoimmune cytopenia or autoimmune hepatitis (not recorded which).

The chain links TRBV5-6 to TRBJ2-1; the TCRdb call, TRBD1, lacks DNA for checking. The CDR3 is 15 residues long. Germline V gene data show CDR1 as SGHDT and CDR2 as YYEEEE. The CDR3 here is CASSFGGRSYNEQFF.

This clonotype is deemed medium-sized (0.01 to 0.1%) by its frequency. This rearrangement joins TRBV20-1 to TRBJ2-7; TCRdb's D gene call, TRBD2, goes unchecked for lack of DNA. The CDR3 runs to 13 residues. In germline, CDR1 is DFQATT, CDR2 SNEGSKA (reference sequence). The CDR3: CSAARTGGYEQYF.

This clonotype counts as large (0.1 to 1%) by frequency. CDR3 region: CASSSTDGYGYTF. This rearrangement joins TRBV12-3 or TRBV12-4 to TRBJ1-2. CDR3 length: 13 amino acids.

Frequency places this clonotype as medium-sized. This chain's CDR3 is CASSSPSPGAEAFF. The V and J genes are TRBV7-9 and TRBJ1-1; TCRdb lists TRBD1, though no DNA is available to test this call. The germline CDR1 and CDR2 sequences are SEHNR and FQNEAQ (reference sequence). This CDR3 has 14 residues.

This rearrangement joins TRBV20-1 to TRBJ2-7; TCRdb names TRBD1, which stays unverified in the absence of DNA. In germline, CDR1 is DFQATT, CDR2 SNEGSKA (reference sequence). This CDR3 comprises 14 residues. Here the CDR3 reads CSARGGEHLYEQYF.

This rearrangement joins TRBV18 to TRBJ2-7; TCRdb selects TRBD2, and the lack of DNA leaves this call unchecked. This CDR3 region has 14 residues. The germline CDR1 and CDR2 sequences are KGHSH and LQKENI. The CDR3 loop is CASSSGSTSGEQYF.

By frequency, this clonotype registers medium-sized (0.01 to 0.1%). V gene TRBV15 combines with J gene TRBJ2-7; without DNA, the TCRdb call of TRBD1 cannot be checked. Germline CDR1 reads LNHNV; CDR2 reads YYDKDF (reference sequence). This CDR3 is built from 15 residues. The CDR3 sequence is CATSGEGLRASEQYF.

The chain employs TRBV5-1 and TRBJ2-3; no DNA is available, so the TRBD1 call from TCRdb remains unchecked. Germline V gives CDR1 SGHRS, CDR2 YFSETQ. This CDR3 comprises 16 residues. This chain's CDR3 is CASSPGGGGHTDTQYF.

The chain carries TRBV10-3 and TRBJ2-7; TCRdb's D call, TRBD2, is unchecked because there is no DNA. Germline V gene lookup returns CDR1 ENHRY and CDR2 SYGVKD. The CDR3 is 16 amino acids. The CDR3 loop is CATSSGSSGSLYEQYF.

According to its frequency, this clonotype is medium-sized (0.01 to 0.1%). The genes are TRBV27 and TRBJ1-2. CDR3 length: 14 residues. Germline-derived CDR1 and CDR2 are MNHEY and SMNVEV (reference sequence). This CDR3 reads CASSSGRFVSGYTF.

The chain carries TRBV18 and TRBJ1-5; the TCRdb call, TRBD1, lacks DNA for checking. Germline values: CDR1 KGHSH, CDR2 LQKENI. This CDR3 comprises 13 residues. This chain's CDR3 is CASSPVQDQPQHF.

The rearrangement uses TRBV7-9 and TRBJ1-5; TCRdb reports TRBD1, a call that lacks DNA to check it against. Germline-derived CDR1 and CDR2 are SEHNR and FQNEAQ (reference sequence). The CDR3 sequence is 14 residues long. CDR3 protein: CASSLEGMGQPQHF. Using reference TRBV7-9 and TRBJ1-5 for the parts outside the CDR3, the full variable domain is DTGVSQNPRHKITKRGQNVTFRCDPISEHNRLYWYRQTLGQGPEFLTYFQNEAQLEKSRLLSDRFSAERPKGSFSTLEIQRTEQGDSAMYLCASSLEGMGQPQHFGDGTRLSIL.

V is TRBV6-6 and J is TRBJ2-7; TCRdb's D call, TRBD1, is unchecked because there is no DNA. CDR1 and CDR2 from the germline V gene are MNHNY and SVGAGI (reference sequence). The CDR3 runs to 14 residues. The CDR3 protein is CASSLPGHSYEQYF.

This clonotype counts as medium-sized by frequency. The chain combines TRBV20-1 with TRBJ2-7; no DNA is available, so the TRBD1 call from TCRdb remains unchecked. Germline-derived CDR1 and CDR2 are DFQATT and SNEGSKA (reference sequence). The CDR3 loop spans 13 amino acids. The CDR3 loop is CSARLATGYEQYF.

This clonotype is called medium-sized based on its frequency. The chain employs TRBV7-6 and TRBJ2-7. Per germline, CDR1 SGHVS and CDR2 FNYEAQ. The CDR3 spans 12 residues. The CDR3 sequence is CASRGWGYEQYF.

V and J are TRBV12-3 or TRBV12-4 and TRBJ2-3. The CDR3 length is 14 residues. This chain's CDR3 is CASSQSQNTDTQYF.

The chain is built from TRBV5-4 and TRBJ2-3. CDR1 is SGHNT, CDR2 YYREEE, per germline (reference sequence). The CDR3 is 14 amino acids. The CDR3: CASSFSGGTDTQYF.

In terms of frequency, this clonotype is medium-sized. This chain connects TRBV19 to TRBJ1-3; the TCRdb call, TRBD1, lacks DNA for checking. This CDR3 comprises 15 residues. Germline V lookup: CDR1 LNHDA, CDR2 SQIVND (reference sequence). CDR3 amino acids: CASHDRRTSGNTIYF. Full variable domain (missing parts from reference TRBV19 and TRBJ1-3): DGGITQSPKYLFRKEGQNVTLSCEQNLNHDAMYWYRQDPGQGLRLIYYSQIVNDFQKGDIAEGYSVSREKKESFPLTVTSAQKNPTAFYLCASHDRRTSGNTIYFGEGSWLTVV.

This clonotype is labeled large based on frequency. The chain joins TRBV7-6 to TRBJ2-5; the D call of TRBD1 rests on TCRdb alone, since no DNA is present to check it. This CDR3 spans 14 amino acids. CDR1 is SGHVS and CDR2 is FNYEAQ in the germline V gene. The CDR3 spells CASSFGTGFETQYF.